The sequence of this T cell receptor beta chain was determined in a study of human T cells and chemical hapten exposure. General study findings and limits: The donors suffered from alopecia, so their immune response may not match that of healthy people. Expanded TCRs made up significantly more big CDR3 similarity clusters than controls did.

Comment on this clonotype: The antigen is unknown. The junction shows a germline mismatch at one end, possibly a read error.

The study used a library that attached unique molecular identifiers to individual cDNA molecules. TCRdb re-derived calls from the RACE reads in MiXCR, one entry per CDR3 protein. The sample carries just over 350,000 distinct CDR3 sequences, about 6.3% recorded once. The time point: patch test 2, 6 weeks after DPC sensitization. Treatment of the sample: therapeutic diphenylcyclopropenone sensitization with weekly scalp DPC. Germline CDR1 reads DFQATT; CDR2 reads SNEGSKA (reference sequence). This CDR3 region has 13 residues. This receptor was identified in a woman aged 18 to 35 with alopecia areata. Some clones in this sample may be carry-over from other donors' samples. The sample in question was whole blood, obtained in connection with sensitization to the hapten diphenylcyclopropenone (DPC). The chain combines TRBV20-1 with TRBJ2-7; D possibly corresponds to TRBD1 (5 bases). As DNA, the CDR3 is TGCAGTGCGAGAGGAGCTTCGGCAGGGGAGCAGTACTTC. This translates into CSARGASAGEQYF.